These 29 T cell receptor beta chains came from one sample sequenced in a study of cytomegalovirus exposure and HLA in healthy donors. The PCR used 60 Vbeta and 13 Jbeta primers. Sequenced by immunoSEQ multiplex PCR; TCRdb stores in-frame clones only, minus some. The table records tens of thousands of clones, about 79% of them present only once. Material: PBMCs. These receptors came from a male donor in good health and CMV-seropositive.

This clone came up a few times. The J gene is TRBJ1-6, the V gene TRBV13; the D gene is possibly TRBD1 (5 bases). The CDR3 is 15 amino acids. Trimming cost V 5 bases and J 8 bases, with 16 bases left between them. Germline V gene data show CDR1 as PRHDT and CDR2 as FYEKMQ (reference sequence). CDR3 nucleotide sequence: TGTGCCAGCAGCCGAGGGAGGGGCACGTATTCACCCCTCCACTTT. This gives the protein CASSRGRGTYSPLHF. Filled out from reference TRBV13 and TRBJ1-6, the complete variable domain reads AAGVIQSPRHLIKEKRETATLKCYPIPRHDTVYWYQQGPGQDPQFLISFYEKMQSDKGSIPDRFSAQQFSDYHSELNMSSLELGDSALYFCASSRGRGTYSPLHFGNGTRLTVT.

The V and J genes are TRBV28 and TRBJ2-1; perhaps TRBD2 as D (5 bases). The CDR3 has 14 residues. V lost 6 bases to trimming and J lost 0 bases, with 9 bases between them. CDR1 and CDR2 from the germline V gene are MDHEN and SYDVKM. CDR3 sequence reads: CASRRASSYNEQFF. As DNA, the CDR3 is TGTGCCAGCAGGAGGGCTAGCTCCTACAATGAGCAGTTCTTC. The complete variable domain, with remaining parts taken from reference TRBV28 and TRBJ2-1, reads DVKVTQSSRYLVKRTGEKVFLECVQDMDHENMFWYRQDPGLGLRLIYFSYDVKMKEKGDIPEGYSVSREKKERFSLILESASTNQTSMYLCASRRASSYNEQFFGPGTRLTVL.

The CDR3 is CASSIPREAFF. The CDR3 nucleotides read TGTGCCAGTAGTATTCCCCGTGAAGCTTTCTTT. The genes are TRBV19 and TRBJ1-1, with D unresolved. The CDR3 sequence is 11 residues long. Germline V gene sequence: CDR1 LNHDA, CDR2 SQIVND (reference sequence). The V end lost 3 bases, the J end lost 7 bases, and 6 bases lay between the germline ends. Full variable domain (missing parts from reference TRBV19 and TRBJ1-1): DGGITQSPKYLFRKEGQNVTLSCEQNLNHDAMYWYRQDPGQGLRLIYYSQIVNDFQKGDIAEGYSVSREKKESFPLTVTSAQKNPTAFYLCASSIPREAFFGQGTRLTVV.

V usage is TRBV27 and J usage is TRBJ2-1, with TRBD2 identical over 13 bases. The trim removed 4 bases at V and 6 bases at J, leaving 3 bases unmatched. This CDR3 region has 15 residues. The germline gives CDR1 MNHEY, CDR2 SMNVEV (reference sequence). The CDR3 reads CASSSGLAGRNEQFF. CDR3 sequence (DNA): TGTGCCAGCAGTTCGGGACTAGCGGGACGCAATGAGCAGTTCTTC.

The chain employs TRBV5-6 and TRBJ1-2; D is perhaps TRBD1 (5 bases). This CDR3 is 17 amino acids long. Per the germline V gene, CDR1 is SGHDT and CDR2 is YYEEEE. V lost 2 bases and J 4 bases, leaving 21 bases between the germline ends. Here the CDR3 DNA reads TGTGCCAGCAGCTTACGGGTCCGAACCGAGCAGGGCTATGGCTACACCTTC. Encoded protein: CASSLRVRTEQGYGYTF.

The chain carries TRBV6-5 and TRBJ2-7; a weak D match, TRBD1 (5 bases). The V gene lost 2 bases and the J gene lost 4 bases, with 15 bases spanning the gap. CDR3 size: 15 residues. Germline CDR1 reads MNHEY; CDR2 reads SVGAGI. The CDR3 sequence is CASSYGAGLGYEQYF. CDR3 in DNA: TGTGCCAGCAGTTACGGGGCAGGGCTTGGTTACGAGCAGTACTTC.

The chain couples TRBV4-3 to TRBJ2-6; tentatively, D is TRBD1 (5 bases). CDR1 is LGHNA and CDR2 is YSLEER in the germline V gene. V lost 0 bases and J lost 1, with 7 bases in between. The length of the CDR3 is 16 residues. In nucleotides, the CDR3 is TGCGCCAGCAGCCAAGAAGCAGGGTCTGGGGCCAACGTCCTGACTTTC. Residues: CASSQEAGSGANVLTF.

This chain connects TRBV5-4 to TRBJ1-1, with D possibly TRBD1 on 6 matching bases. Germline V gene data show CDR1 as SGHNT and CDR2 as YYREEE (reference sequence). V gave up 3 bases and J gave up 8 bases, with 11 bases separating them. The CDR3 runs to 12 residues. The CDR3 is CASSSGQGEAFF. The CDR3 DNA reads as TGTGCCAGCAGCTCCGGGCAGGGGGAAGCTTTCTTT.

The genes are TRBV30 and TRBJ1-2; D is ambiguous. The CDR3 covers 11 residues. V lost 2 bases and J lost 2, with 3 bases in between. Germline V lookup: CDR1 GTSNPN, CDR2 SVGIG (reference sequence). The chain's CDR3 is CAWSPNYGYTF. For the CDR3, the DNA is TGTGCCTGGAGTCCGAACTATGGCTACACCTTC.

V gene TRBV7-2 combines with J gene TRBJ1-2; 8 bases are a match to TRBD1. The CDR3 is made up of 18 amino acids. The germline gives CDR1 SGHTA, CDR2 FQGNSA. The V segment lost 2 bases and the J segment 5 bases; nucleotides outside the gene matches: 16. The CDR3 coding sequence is TGTGCCAGCAGCTTATTCTTAGGGGCCCAGGGGGCCCTGTATGGCTACACCTTC. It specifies CASSLFLGAQGALYGYTF.

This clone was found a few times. The CDR3 loop is CAWSNGLNLETQYF. CDR3 nucleotide sequence: TGTGCCTGGAGTAATGGACTAAACTTAGAGACCCAGTACTTC. V is TRBV30 and J is TRBJ2-5, with a tentative D call TRBD2 (6 bases). The CDR3 runs to 14 residues. Germline CDR1 and CDR2: GTSNPN and SVGIG (reference sequence). V dropped 2 bases and J dropped 4 bases, with 14 bases sitting between them. The full variable domain, rest sourced from reference TRBV30 and TRBJ2-5, is SQTIHQWPATLVQPVGSPLSLECTVEGTSNPNLYWYRQAAGRGLQLLFYSVGIGQISSEVPQNLSASRPQDRQFILSSKKLLLSDSGFYLCAWSNGLNLETQYFGPGTRLLVL.

CDR3 in amino acids: CASSFRVLDIQYF. The CDR3, as DNA: TGTGCCAGCAGTTTCAGGGTTCTGGACATTCAGTACTTC. V usage is TRBV28 and J usage is TRBJ2-4, with D possibly TRBD1 on 5 matching bases. V was cut by 3 bases and J by 8 bases, with 11 bases left in between. The CDR3 consists of 13 residues. The germline V gene encodes CDR1 MDHEN and CDR2 SYDVKM.

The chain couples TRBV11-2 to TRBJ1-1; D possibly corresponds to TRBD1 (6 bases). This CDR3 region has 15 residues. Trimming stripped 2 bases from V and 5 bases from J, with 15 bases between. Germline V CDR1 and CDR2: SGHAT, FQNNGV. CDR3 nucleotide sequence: TGTGCCAGCAGCTTAATGTCAGGGGCCGGGACTGAAGCTTTCTTT. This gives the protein CASSLMSGAGTEAFF. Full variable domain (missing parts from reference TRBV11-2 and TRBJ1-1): EAGVAQSPRYKIIEKRQSVAFWCNPISGHATLYWYQQILGQGPKLLIQFQNNGVVDDSQLPKDRFSAERLKGVDSTLKIQPAKLEDSAVYLCASSLMSGAGTEAFFGQGTRLTVV.

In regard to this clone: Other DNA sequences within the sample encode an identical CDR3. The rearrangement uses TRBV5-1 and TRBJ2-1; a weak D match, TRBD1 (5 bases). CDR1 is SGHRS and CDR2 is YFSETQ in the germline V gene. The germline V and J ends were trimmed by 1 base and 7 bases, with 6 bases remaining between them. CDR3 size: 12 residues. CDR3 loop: CASSLQGNEQFF. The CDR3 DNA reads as TGCGCCAGCAGCTTGCAGGGTAATGAGCAGTTCTTC.

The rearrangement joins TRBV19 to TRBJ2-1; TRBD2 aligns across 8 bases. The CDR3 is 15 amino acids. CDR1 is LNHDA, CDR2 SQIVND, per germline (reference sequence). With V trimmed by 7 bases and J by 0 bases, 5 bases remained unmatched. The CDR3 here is CASIRGGSSYNEQFF. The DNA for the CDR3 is TGTGCCAGTATCCGGGGGGGAAGCTCCTACAATGAGCAGTTCTTC.

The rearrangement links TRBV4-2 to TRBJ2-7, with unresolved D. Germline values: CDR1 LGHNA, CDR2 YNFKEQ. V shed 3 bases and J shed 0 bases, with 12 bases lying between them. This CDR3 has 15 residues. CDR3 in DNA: TGTGCCAGCAGCCATCTAAGCGAGAGCTCCTACGAGCAGTACTTC. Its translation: CASSHLSESSYEQYF.

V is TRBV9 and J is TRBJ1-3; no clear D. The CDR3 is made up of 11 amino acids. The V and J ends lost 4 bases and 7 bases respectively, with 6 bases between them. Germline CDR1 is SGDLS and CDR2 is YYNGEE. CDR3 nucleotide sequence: TGTGCCAGCAGCTCCATGAACACCATATATTTT. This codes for CASSSMNTIYF.

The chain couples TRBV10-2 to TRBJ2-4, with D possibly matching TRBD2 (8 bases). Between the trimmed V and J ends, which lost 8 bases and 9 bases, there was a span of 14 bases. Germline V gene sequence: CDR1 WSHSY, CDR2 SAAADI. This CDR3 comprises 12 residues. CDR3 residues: CASSGGGGIQYF. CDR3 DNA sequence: TGCGCCAGCTCGGGAGGGGGCGGCATTCAGTACTTC.

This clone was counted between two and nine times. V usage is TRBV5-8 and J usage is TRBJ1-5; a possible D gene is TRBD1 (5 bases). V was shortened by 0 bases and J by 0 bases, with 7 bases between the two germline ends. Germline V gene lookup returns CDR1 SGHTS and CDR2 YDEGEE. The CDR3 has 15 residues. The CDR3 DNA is TGTGCCAGCAGCTTGGGACAGAATAGCAATCAGCCCCAGCATTTT. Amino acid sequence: CASSLGQNSNQPQHF. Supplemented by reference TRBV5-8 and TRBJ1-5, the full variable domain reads EAGVTQSPTHLIKTRGQQATLRCSPISGHTSVYWYQQALGLGLQFLLWYDEGEERNRGNFPPRFSGRQFPNYSSELNVNALELEDSALYLCASSLGQNSNQPQHFGDGTRLSIL.

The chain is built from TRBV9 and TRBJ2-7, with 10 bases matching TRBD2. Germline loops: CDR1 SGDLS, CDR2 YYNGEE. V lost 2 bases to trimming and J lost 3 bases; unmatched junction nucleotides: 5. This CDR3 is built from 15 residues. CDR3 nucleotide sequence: TGTGCCAGCAGCGTCGGGACTAGCGCTTTCTACGAGCAGTACTTC. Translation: CASSVGTSAFYEQYF.

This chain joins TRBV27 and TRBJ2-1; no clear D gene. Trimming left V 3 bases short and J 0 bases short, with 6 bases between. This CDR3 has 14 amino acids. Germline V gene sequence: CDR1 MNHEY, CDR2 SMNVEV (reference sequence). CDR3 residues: CASSFSRSYNEQFF. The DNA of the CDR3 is TGTGCCAGCAGTTTCTCTCGCTCCTACAATGAGCAGTTCTTC.

The CDR3 DNA sequence: TGTGCCAGCTCTGCGGAAGATGGCACTGAAGCTTTCTTT. It translates to CASSAEDGTEAFF. V usage is TRBV2 and J usage is TRBJ1-1; D not resolved. Germline V gives CDR1 SNHLY, CDR2 FYNNEI. This CDR3 comprises 13 residues. Trimming stripped 8 bases from V and 4 bases from J, with 14 bases between.

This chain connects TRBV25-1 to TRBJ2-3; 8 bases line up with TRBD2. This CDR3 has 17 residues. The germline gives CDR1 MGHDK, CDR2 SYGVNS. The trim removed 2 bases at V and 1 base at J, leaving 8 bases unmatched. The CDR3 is CASSEREAGDGTDTQYF. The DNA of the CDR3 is TGTGCCAGCAGTGAAAGAGAAGCGGGAGACGGCACAGATACGCAGTATTTT.

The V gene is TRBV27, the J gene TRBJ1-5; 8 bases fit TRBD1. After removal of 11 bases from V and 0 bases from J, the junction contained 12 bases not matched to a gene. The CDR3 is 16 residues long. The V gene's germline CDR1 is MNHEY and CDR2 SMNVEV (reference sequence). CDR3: CAFRQGPTYSNQPQHF. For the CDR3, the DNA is TGTGCCTTTCGACAGGGGCCGACTTATAGCAATCAGCCCCAGCATTTT.

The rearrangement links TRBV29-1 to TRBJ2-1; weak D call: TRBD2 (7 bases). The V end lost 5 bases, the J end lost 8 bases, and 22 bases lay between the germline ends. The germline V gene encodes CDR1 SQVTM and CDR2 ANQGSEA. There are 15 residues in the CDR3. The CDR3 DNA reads TGCAGCGTTCCCCGGGGGGCAGGGTCATATTATGAGCAGTTCTTC. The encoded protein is CSVPRGAGSYYEQFF.

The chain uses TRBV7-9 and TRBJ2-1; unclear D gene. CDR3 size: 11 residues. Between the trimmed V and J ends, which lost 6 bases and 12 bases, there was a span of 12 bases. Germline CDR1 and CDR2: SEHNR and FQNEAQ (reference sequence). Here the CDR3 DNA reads TGTGCCAGCAGTACCCCTATCTGGCAGTTCTTC. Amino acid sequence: CASSTPIWQFF.

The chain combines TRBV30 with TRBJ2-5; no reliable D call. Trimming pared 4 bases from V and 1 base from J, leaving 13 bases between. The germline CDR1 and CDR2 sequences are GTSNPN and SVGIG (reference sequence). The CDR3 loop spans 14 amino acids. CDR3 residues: CAWTNPGPQETQYF. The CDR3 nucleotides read TGTGCCTGGACCAACCCAGGCCCCCAAGAGACCCAGTACTTC.

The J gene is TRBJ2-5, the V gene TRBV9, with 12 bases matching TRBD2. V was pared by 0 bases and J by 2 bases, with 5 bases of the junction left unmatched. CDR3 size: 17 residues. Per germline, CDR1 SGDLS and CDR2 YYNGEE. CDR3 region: CASSVGLAGGGQETQYF. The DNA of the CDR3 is TGTGCCAGCAGCGTAGGGCTAGCGGGGGGGGGACAAGAGACCCAGTACTTC.

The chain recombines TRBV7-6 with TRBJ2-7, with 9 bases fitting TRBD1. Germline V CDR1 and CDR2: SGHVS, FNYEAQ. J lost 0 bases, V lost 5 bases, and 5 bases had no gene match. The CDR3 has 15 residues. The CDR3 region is CASSLGQGLSYEQYF. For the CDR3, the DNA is TGTGCCAGCAGCCTGGGACAGGGCCTCTCCTACGAGCAGTACTTC.